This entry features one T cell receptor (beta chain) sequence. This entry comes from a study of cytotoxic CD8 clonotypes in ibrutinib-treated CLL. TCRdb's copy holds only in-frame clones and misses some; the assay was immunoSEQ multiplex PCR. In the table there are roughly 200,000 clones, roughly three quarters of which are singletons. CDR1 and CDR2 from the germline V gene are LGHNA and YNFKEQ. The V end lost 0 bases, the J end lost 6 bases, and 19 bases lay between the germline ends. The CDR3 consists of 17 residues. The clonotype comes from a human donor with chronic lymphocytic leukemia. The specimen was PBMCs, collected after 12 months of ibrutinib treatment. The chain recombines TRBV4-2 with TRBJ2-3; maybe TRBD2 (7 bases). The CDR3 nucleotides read TGTGCCAGCAGCCAAGATCCCGGGGGGCCGGTGGGGGATACGCAGTATTTT. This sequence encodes CASSQDPGGPVGDTQYF.